These 2 T cell receptor beta chains share one sample of origin, sequenced in a study of cytomegalovirus exposure and HLA in healthy donors. A multiplex PCR was run with 60 Vbeta primers and 13 Jbeta primers. Repertoires were generated with immunoSEQ multiplex PCR, while TCRdb's copy carries only in-frame clones and drops some. The sample has about 82,000 clones; around 85% are singletons. Sequencing was performed on PBMCs. These receptors came from a human donor in good health.

V usage is TRBV30 and J usage is TRBJ2-1; D not resolved. Trimming left V 2 bases short and J 6 bases short, with 8 bases between. The V gene's germline CDR1 is GTSNPN and CDR2 SVGIG (reference sequence). The CDR3 sequence is 12 residues long. CDR3 DNA: TGTGCCTGGAGTCTACAGAGCAATGAGCAGTTCTTC. This gives the protein CAWSLQSNEQFF.

V and J are TRBV5-1 and TRBJ1-4; TRBD1 might be the D (5 bases). Germline assignment: CDR1 SGHRS and CDR2 YFSETQ. The CDR3 spans 14 residues. Trimming left V 0 bases short and J 8 bases short, with 11 bases between. The CDR3: CASSLVSGREKLFF. The CDR3 nucleotides read TGCGCCAGCAGCTTGGTCTCAGGGAGGGAAAAACTGTTTTTT.